This TCR beta chain comes out of a study of cytomegalovirus exposure and HLA in healthy donors. The primer mix had 60 Vbeta and 13 Jbeta primers. Method: immunoSEQ multiplex PCR; TCRdb's copy keeps in-frame clones and lacks some. This table has some 180,000 clones, roughly 90% appearing once. Germline CDR1 reads MDHEN; CDR2 reads SYDVKM. This CDR3 has 14 amino acids. V was cut by 7 bases and J by 0 bases, with 12 bases left in between. Sequencing was performed on PBMCs. V and J are TRBV28 and TRBJ2-5; TRBD1 might be the D (7 bases). This clonotype was sampled from a boy between 2 and 10 years old in good health and CMV-seronegative. CDR3 in amino acids: CASTRGQHQETQYF. CDR3 nucleotide sequence: TGTGCCAGCACGCGGGGACAGCACCAAGAGACCCAGTACTTC.